This TCR beta chain was sequenced in a study of early T cells in non-severe SARS-CoV-2 infection. Study background: Investigators sequenced bulk RNA drawn from unsorted whole blood, and chains remained unpaired. Findings and caveats of the study: Reliance on VDJdb matching favored anti-spike CD8 responses; private and CD4 specificities were missed.

Details on this clonotype: The antigen is not known. A much larger clone differs by one base, so this may be a read error.

The TCR library protocol was used to attach unique molecular identifiers. These identifiers were attached to individual cDNA molecules. TCRdb reanalysed the 5' RACE reads using MiXCR and keeps one entry per CDR3 protein. The table records over 25,000 distinct CDR3 sequences, around 7% of them present only once. The CDR3 contains 18 residues. Germline CDR1 SGDLS, CDR2 YYNGEE. Trimming left V 2 bases short and J 6 bases short, with 24 bases between. The receptor's source is an adult who was a healthcare worker with PCR-confirmed SARS-CoV-2 infection or an uninfected control (not recorded which). The rearrangement uses TRBV9 and TRBJ2-1; possibly TRBD2 for D (6 bases). The specimen sequenced was whole blood. DNA for the CDR3: TGTGCCAGCAGCGTTACCTCTCCGGGACTCAGGGTTAGCAATGAGCAGTTCTTC. Encoded protein: CASSVTSPGLRVSNEQFF.